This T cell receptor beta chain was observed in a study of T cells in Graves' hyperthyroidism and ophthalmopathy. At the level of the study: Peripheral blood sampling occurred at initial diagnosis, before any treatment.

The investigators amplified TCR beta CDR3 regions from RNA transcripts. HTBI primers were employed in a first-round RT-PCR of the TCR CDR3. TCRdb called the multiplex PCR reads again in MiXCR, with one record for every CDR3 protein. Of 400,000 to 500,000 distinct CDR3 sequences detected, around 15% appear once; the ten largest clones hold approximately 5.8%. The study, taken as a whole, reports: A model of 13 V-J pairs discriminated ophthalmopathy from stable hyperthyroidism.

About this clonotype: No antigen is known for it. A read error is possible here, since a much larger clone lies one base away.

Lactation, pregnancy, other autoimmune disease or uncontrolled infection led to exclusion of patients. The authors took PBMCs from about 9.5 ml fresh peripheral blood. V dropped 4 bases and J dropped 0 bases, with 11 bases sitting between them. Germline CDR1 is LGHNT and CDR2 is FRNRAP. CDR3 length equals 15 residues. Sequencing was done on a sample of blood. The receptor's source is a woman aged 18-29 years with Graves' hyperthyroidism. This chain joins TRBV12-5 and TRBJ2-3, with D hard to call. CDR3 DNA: TGTGCTAGTGGTTCTGGTACCCATAGCACAGATACGCAGTATTTT. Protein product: CASGSGTHSTDTQYF.